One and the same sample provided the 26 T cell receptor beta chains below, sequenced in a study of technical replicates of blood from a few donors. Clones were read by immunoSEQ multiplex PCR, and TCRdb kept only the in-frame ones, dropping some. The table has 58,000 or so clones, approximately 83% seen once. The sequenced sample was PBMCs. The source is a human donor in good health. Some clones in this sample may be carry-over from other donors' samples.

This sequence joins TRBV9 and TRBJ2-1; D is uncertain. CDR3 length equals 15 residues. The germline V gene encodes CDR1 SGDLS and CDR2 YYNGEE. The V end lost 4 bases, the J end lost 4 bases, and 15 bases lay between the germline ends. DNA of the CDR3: TGTGCCAGCAGCCCCCAGGCATTCGGTTACAATGAGCAGTTCTTC. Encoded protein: CASSPQAFGYNEQFF.

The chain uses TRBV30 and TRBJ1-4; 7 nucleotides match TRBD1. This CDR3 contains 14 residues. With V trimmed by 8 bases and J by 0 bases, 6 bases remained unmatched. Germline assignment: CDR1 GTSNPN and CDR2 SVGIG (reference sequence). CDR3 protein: CASRDRTTNEKLFF. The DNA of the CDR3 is TGTGCCAGCCGGGACAGAACAACTAATGAAAAACTGTTTTTT.

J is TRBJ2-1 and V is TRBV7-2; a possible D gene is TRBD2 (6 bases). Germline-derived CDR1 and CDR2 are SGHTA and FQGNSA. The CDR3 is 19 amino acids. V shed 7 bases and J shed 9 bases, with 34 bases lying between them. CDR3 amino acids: CASNTGPLLAKLGGSEQFF. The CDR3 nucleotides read TGTGCCAGCAACACTGGTCCCCTACTAGCCAAGTTGGGGGGTAGTGAGCAGTTCTTC.

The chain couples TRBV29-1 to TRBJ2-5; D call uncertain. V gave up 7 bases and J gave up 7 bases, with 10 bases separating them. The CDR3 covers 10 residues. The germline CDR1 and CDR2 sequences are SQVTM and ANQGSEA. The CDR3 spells CSALLGTQYF. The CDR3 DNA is TGCAGCGCCCTTCTCGGGACCCAGTACTTC.

CDR3 nucleotides: TGTGCCAGCAGTTTGGACAGGGATTATGGCTACACCTTC. Its protein product is CASSLDRDYGYTF. The genes are TRBV6-5 and TRBJ1-2; TRBD1 matches 8 bases. The CDR3 sequence is 13 residues long. V gave up 4 bases and J gave up 5 bases; unmatched junction bases: 3. In germline, CDR1 is MNHEY, CDR2 SVGAGI.

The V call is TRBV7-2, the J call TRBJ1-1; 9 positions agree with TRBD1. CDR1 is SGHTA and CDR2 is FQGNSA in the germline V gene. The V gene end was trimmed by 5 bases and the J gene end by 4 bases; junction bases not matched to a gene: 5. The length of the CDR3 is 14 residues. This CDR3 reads CASSATGGLTEAFF. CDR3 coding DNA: TGTGCCAGCAGCGCAACAGGGGGCCTCACTGAAGCTTTCTTT.

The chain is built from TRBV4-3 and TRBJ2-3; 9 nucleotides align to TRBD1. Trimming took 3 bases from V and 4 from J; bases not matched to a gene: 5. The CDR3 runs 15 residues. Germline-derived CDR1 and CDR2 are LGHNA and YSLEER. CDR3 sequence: CASSQDRGIADTQYF. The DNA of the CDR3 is TGCGCCAGCAGCCAGGACAGGGGAATTGCAGATACGCAGTATTTT.

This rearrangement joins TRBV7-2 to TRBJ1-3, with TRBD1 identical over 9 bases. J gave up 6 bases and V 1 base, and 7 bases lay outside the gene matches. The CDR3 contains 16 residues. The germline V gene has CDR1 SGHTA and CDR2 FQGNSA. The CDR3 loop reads CASSLEWGTGINTIYF. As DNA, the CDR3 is TGTGCCAGCAGCTTAGAGTGGGGGACAGGGATAAACACCATATATTTT.

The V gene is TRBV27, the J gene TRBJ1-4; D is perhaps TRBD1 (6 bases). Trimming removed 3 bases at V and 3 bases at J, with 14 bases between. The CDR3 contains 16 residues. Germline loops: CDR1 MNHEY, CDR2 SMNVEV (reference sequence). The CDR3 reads CASSLLGAWANEKLFF. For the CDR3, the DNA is TGTGCCAGCAGTTTGTTGGGGGCCTGGGCTAATGAAAAACTGTTTTTT.

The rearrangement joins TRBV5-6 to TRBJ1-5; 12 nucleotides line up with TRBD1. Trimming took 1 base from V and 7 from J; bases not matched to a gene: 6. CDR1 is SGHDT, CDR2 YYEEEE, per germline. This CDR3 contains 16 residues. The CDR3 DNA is TGTGCCAGCAGCTTGATGGGACAGGGGGCTAGACAGCCCCAGCATTTT. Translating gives CASSLMGQGARQPQHF.

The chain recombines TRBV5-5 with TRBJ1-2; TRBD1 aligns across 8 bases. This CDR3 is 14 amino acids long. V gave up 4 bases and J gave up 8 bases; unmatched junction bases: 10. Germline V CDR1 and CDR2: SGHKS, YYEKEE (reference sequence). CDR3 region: CASSTQQGVGGYTF. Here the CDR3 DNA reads TGTGCCAGCAGCACCCAACAGGGGGTAGGAGGCTACACCTTC.

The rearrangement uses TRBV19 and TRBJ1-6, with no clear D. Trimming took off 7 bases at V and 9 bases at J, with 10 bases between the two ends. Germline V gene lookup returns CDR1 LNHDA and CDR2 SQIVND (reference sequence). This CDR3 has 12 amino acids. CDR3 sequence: CASTVGSSPLHF. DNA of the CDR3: TGTGCCAGTACCGTTGGGAGTTCACCCCTCCACTTT.

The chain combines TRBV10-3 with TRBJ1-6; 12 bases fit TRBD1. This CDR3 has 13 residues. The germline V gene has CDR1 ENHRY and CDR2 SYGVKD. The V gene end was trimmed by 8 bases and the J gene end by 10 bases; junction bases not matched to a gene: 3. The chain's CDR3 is CAIGTGGESPLHF. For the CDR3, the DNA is TGTGCCATCGGGACAGGGGGCGAGTCACCCCTCCACTTT.

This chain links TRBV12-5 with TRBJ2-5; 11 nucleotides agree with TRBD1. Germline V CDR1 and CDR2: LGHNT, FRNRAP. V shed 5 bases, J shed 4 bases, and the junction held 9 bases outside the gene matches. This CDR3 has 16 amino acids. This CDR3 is CASGPDRGRVVETQYF. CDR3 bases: TGTGCTAGTGGTCCGGACAGGGGGCGAGTGGTAGAGACCCAGTACTTC.

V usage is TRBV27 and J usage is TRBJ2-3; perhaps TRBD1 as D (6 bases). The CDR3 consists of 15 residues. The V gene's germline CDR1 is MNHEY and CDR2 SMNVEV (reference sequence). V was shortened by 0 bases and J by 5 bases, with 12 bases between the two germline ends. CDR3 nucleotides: TGTGCCAGCAGTTTATCAGGCAGGGGCGAAGATACGCAGTATTTT. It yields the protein CASSLSGRGEDTQYF.

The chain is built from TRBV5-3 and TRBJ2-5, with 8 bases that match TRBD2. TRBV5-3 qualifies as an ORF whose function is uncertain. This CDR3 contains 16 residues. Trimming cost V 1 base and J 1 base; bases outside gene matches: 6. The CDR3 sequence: CARSLRLAGSQETQYF. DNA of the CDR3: TGTGCCAGAAGCTTGCGTCTAGCGGGTTCCCAAGAGACCCAGTACTTC.

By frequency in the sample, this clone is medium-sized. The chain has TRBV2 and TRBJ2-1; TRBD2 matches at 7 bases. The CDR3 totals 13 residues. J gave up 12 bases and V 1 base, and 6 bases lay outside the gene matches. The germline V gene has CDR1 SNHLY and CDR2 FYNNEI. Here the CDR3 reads CASSEGGGSWQFF. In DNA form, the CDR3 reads TGTGCCAGCAGTGAAGGGGGGGGAAGTTGGCAGTTCTTC.

CDR3 residues: CASSLESGRPSGYTF. In DNA, the CDR3 is TGCGCCAGCAGCTTAGAATCAGGGAGGCCTTCTGGCTACACCTTC. The chain carries TRBV5-1 and TRBJ1-2; TRBD1 might be the D (5 bases). Germline V gives CDR1 SGHRS, CDR2 YFSETQ. CDR3 length equals 15 residues. V lost 2 bases and J 7 bases, leaving 18 bases between the germline ends.

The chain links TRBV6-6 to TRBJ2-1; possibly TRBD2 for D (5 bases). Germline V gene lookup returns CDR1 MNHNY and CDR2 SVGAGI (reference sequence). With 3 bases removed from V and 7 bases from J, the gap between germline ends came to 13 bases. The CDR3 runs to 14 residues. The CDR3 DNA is TGTGCCAGCAGTTATTCGGGGTTGGGGAATGAGCAGTTCTTC. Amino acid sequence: CASSYSGLGNEQFF.

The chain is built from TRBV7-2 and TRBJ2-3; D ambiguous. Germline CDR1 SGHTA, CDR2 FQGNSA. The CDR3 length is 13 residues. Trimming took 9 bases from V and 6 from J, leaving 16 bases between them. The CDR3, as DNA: TGTGCCAGTGGGCCAGGTAGTATGGATACGCAGTATTTT. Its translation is CASGPGSMDTQYF.

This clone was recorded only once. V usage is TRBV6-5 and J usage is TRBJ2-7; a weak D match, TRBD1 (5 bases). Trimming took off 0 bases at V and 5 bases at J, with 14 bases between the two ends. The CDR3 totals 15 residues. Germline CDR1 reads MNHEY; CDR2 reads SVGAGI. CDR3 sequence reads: CASSYSTVPVDEQYF. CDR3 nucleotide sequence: TGTGCCAGCAGTTACTCGACAGTCCCGGTCGACGAGCAGTACTTC.

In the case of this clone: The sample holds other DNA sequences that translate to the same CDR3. The DNA for the CDR3 is TGCAGCGTTGGCCAGGGATTGAACACTGAAGCTTTCTTT. Its protein product is CSVGQGLNTEAFF. The V gene is TRBV29-1, the J gene TRBJ1-1, with a tentative D call TRBD1 (5 bases). CDR1 SQVTM and CDR2 ANQGSEA come from the germline V gene. V lost 4 bases and J 0 bases, leaving 9 bases between the germline ends. CDR3 size: 13 residues.

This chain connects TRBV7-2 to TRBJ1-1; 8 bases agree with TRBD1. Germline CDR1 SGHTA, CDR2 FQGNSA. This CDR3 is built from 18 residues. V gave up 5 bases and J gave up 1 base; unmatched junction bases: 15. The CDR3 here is CASSQRTGTETENTEAFF. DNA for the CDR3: TGTGCCAGCAGCCAACGGACAGGGACGGAAACGGAGAACACTGAAGCTTTCTTT.

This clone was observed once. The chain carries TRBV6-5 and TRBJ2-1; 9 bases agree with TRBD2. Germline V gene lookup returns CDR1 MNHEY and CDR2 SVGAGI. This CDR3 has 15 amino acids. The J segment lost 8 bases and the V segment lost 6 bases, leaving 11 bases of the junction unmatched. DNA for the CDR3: TGTGCCAGCAGGGCCGGGACTAGCAATCTCGATGAGCAGTTCTTC. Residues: CASRAGTSNLDEQFF.

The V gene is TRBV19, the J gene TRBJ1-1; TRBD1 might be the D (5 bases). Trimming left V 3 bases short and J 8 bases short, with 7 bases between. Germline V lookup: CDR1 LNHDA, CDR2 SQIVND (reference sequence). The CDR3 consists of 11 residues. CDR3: CASSMGPEAFF. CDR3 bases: TGTGCCAGTAGTATGGGGCCCGAAGCTTTCTTT.

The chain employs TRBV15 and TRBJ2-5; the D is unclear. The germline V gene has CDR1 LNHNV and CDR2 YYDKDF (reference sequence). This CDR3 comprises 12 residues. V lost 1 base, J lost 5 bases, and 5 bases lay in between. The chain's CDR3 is CATSRVGETQYF. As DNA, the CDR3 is TGTGCCACCAGCAGAGTCGGTGAGACCCAGTACTTC.